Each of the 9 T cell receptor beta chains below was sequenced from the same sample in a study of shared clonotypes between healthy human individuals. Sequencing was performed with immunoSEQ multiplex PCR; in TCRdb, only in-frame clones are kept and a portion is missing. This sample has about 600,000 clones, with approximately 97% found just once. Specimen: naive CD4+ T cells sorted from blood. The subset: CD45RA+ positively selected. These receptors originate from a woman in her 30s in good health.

CDR3 DNA sequence: TGTGCCAGCAGCGCCCGGACCAGTTATAATGAGCAGTTCTTC. Its translation is CASSARTSYNEQFF. The chain carries TRBV9 and TRBJ2-1; D is unclear. Trimming left V 3 bases short and J 7 bases short, with 14 bases between. Germline V gene sequence: CDR1 SGDLS, CDR2 YYNGEE. The CDR3 has 14 residues.

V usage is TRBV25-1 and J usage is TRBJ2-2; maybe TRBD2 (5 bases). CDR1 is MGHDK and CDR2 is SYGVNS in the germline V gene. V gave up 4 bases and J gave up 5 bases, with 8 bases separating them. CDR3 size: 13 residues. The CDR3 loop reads CASSGRMTGELFF. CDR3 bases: TGTGCCAGCAGTGGGAGGATGACCGGGGAGCTGTTTTTT.

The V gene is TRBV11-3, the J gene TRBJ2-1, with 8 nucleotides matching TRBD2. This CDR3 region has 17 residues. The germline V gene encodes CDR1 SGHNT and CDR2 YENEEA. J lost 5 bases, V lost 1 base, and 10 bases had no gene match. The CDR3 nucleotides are TGTGCCAGCAGCTTAGGGGTTAGCGGGGAAAGTAACAATGAGCAGTTCTTC. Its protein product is CASSLGVSGESNNEQFF. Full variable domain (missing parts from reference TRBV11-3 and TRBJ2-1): EAGVVQSPRYKIIEKKQPVAFWCNPISGHNTLYWYLQNLGQGPELLIRYENEEAVDDSQLPKDRFSAERLKGVDSTLKIQPAELGDSAVYLCASSLGVSGESNNEQFFGPGTRLTVL.

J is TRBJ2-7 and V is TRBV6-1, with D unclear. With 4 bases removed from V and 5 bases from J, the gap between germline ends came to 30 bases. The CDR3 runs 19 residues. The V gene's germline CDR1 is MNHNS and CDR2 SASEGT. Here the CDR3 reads CASSAPRVDRSRSVDEQYF. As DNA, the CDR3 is TGTGCCAGCAGTGCCCCTCGGGTCGACCGAAGCCGATCTGTTGACGAGCAGTACTTC.

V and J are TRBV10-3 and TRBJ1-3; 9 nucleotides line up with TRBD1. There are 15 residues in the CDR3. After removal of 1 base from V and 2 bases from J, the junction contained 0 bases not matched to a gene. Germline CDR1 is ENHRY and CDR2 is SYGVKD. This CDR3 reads CAISEWDRAGNTIYF. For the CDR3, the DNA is TGTGCCATCAGTGAGTGGGACAGGGCTGGAAACACCATATATTTT.

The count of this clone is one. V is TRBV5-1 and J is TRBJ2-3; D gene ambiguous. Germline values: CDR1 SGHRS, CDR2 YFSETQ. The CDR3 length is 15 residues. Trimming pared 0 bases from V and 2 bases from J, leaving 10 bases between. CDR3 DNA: TGCGCCAGCAGCTTGGAGACACCTCTCACAGATACGCAGTATTTT. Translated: CASSLETPLTDTQYF.

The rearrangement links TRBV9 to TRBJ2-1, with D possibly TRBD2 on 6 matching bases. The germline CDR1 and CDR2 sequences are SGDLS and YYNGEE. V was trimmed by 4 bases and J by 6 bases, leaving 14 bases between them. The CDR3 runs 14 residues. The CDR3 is CASSFRLGVNEQFF. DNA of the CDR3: TGTGCCAGCAGCTTCCGACTAGGGGTCAATGAGCAGTTCTTC.

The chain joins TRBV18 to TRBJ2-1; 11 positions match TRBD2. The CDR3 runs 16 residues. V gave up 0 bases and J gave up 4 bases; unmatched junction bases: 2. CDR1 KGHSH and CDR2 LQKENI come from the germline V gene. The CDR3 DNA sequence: TGTGCCAGCTCACCACCGGGACTAGCGGCTTACAATGAGCAGTTCTTC. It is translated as CASSPPGLAAYNEQFF.

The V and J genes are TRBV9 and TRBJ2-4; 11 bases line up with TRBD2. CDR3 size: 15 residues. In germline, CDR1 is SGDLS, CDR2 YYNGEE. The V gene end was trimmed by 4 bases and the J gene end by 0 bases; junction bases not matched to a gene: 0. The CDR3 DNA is TGTGCCAGCAGCCTAGCGGGAGGAGCCAAAAACATTCAGTACTTC. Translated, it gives CASSLAGGAKNIQYF.